The rows below give T cell receptor beta chains drawn from one sample of a study of shared clonotypes between healthy human individuals. Clones were read by immunoSEQ multiplex PCR, and TCRdb kept only the in-frame ones, dropping some. The data hold some 500,000 clones, with roughly three quarters observed a single time. The sample comprised PBMCs. Receptors were obtained from a middle-aged woman in good health. Some clones in this sample may be carry-over from other donors' samples. CDR3s include the opening cysteine and the closing phenylalanine or tryptophan. D genes are given only for firm matches. Rows may omit the clone size; those that give it use once, few, many or a size class.

V	J	size	D	CDR3	DNA
TRBV2	TRBJ2-7	.	.	CASNLLSYEQYF	TGTGCCAGCAACCTACTTAGCTACGAGCAGTACTTC
TRBV18	TRBJ2-1	.	.	CASAYSYNEQFF	TGTGCCAGCGCTTACTCCTACAATGAGCAGTTCTTC
TRBV7-2	TRBJ1-3	.	.	CASSSTSGLGGNTIYF	TGTGCCAGCAGCTCCACTTCAGGGTTGGGGGGAAACACCATATATTTT
TRBV9	TRBJ2-7	.	.	CASMPVIPSSYEQYF	TGTGCCAGCATGCCCGTAATCCCAAGCTCCTACGAGCAGTACTTC
TRBV2	TRBJ2-7	few	.	CASSAVSYEQYF	TGTGCCAGCAGTGCCGTCTCCTACGAGCAGTACTTC
TRBV28	TRBJ1-2	.	.	CASREDSYGYTF	TGTGCCAGCAGAGAGGATAGCTATGGCTACACCTTC
TRBV23-1	TRBJ2-1	few	.	CASSQSGVSSLYNEQFF	TGCGCCAGCAGTCAATCAGGGGTCAGCTCACTGTACAATGAGCAGTTCTTC
TRBV7-9	TRBJ2-4	.	TRBD2	CASSFGTSGTIAKNIQYF	TGTGCCAGCAGCTTCGGGACTAGCGGAACTATAGCCAAAAACATTCAGTACTTC
TRBV2	TRBJ2-2	.	.	CASKGLNTGELFF	TGTGCCAGCAAGGGTCTAAACACCGGGGAGCTGTTTTTT
TRBV18	TRBJ2-3	.	TRBD1	CASSGQGRTDTQYF	TGTGCCAGCTCAGGACAGGGAAGGACAGATACGCAGTATTTT
TRBV12-5	TRBJ2-5	.	.	CASGGSGQETQYF	TGTGCTAGTGGTGGGAGCGGACAAGAGACCCAGTACTTC
TRBV25-1	TRBJ1-3	.	.	CASRTVPGNTIYF	TGTGCCAGCAGGACAGTACCCGGAAACACCATATATTTT
TRBV6-1	TRBJ1-2	.	.	CASSEVAGAGYGYTF	TGTGCCAGCAGTGAAGTCGCGGGGGCGGGCTATGGCTACACCTTC
TRBV5-1	TRBJ2-5	.	.	CASSPGETQYF	TGCGCCAGCAGCCCTGGAGAGACCCAGTACTTC
TRBV29-1	TRBJ2-1	once	TRBD2	CSVLRRGLAEKQFF	TGCAGCGTCCTACGGAGAGGACTAGCGGAGAAGCAGTTCTTC
TRBV4-1	TRBJ2-4	once	TRBD1	CASSPGQGAAKNIQYF	TGCGCCAGCAGCCCGGGGCAGGGGGCGGCCAAAAACATTCAGTACTTC
TRBV6-6	TRBJ2-2	.	TRBD2	CASRRGLAQNTGELFF	TGTGCCAGCAGGCGCGGACTAGCCCAGAACACCGGGGAGCTGTTTTTT
TRBV28	TRBJ1-5	once	.	CASRQAGNSNQPQHF	TGTGCCAGCAGACAAGCGGGGAATAGCAATCAGCCCCAGCATTTT
TRBV7-2	TRBJ1-3	.	.	CASSPQGGGNAIYF	TGTGCCAGCAGCCCACAAGGAGGTGGAAACGCCATATATTTT
TRBV10-1	TRBJ2-7	.	.	CASSESGAGPYEQYF	TGCGCCAGCAGTGAATCAGGGGCCGGACCCTACGAGCAGTACTTC
TRBV7-3	TRBJ2-2	once	TRBD2	CASSLSGRAGELFF	TGTGCCAGCAGCTTAAGCGGGAGGGCCGGGGAGCTGTTTTTT
TRBV28	TRBJ2-4	once	.	CASSLPSQNIQYF	TGTGCCAGCAGTTTGCCGAGCCAAAACATTCAGTACTTC
TRBV29-1	TRBJ1-1	many	.	CSVDYGGGTEAFF	TGCAGCGTTGATTATGGTGGGGGCACTGAAGCTTTCTTT
TRBV6-5	TRBJ1-3	once	.	CAGRPGLTGNTIYF	TGTGCCGGCAGACCCGGTCTGACTGGAAACACCATATATTTT
TRBV18	TRBJ2-7	.	.	CASSPRPGSSYEQYF	TGTGCCAGCTCACCGAGGCCGGGGTCTTCCTACGAGCAGTACTTC
TRBV7-9	TRBJ2-3	.	.	CASSAGQRGLGGRADTQYF	TGTGCCAGCAGCGCGGGACAGAGGGGACTAGGCGGGAGAGCCGATACGCAGTATTTT
TRBV29-1	TRBJ2-1	.	TRBD2	CSVERAGVPYEQFF	TGCAGCGTTGAACGAGCGGGAGTGCCGTATGAGCAGTTCTTC
TRBV7-9	TRBJ2-1	.	.	CASSPKTVDGYNEQFF	TGTGCCAGCAGCCCTAAGACAGTCGATGGCTACAATGAGCAGTTCTTC
TRBV5-1	TRBJ2-1	.	.	CASSLLQDNEQFF	TGCGCCAGCAGCTTGTTACAGGACAATGAGCAGTTCTTC
TRBV6-5	TRBJ2-2	.	TRBD2	CASRGTSGTGELFF	TGTGCCAGCAGAGGGACTAGCGGCACCGGGGAGCTGTTTTTT
TRBV18	TRBJ2-7	.	TRBD2	CASSPSPSGSYEQYF	TGTGCCAGCTCACCAAGCCCTAGCGGGAGTTACGAGCAGTACTTC
TRBV6-5	TRBJ2-6	.	.	CASSRLSGANVLTF	TGTGCCAGCAGCCGACTTTCTGGGGCCAACGTCCTGACTTTC